The 20 T cell receptor beta chains reported below all come from one sample, sequenced in a study of T cells in Graves' hyperthyroidism and ophthalmopathy. Amplification yielded TCR beta CDR3 regions, with RNA transcripts as the source. HTBI primers were used for first-round RT-PCR of the TCR CDR3. Using its own MiXCR run on the multiplex PCR reads, TCRdb lists one record per CDR3 protein. The sample has about half a million distinct CDR3 sequences; less than 25% are singletons. Specimen: blood. The origin of the receptors is a man aged 18 to 29 with Graves' hyperthyroidism.

Ten or more counts support this clonotype. This chain uses TRBV2 with TRBJ2-2, with D unresolved. CDR1 and CDR2 (germline): SNHLY, FYNNEI. The ends were cut back, 3 bases at V and 3 bases at J, with 5 bases in the middle. The CDR3 has 13 residues. The DNA for the CDR3 is TGTGCCAGCAGTGAGATATACACCGGGGAGCTGTTTTTT. This encodes CASSEIYTGELFF.

This clonotype was counted many times. This rearrangement joins TRBV20-1 to TRBJ1-1; perhaps TRBD1 as D (5 bases). The CDR3 length is 14 residues. Germline-derived CDR1 and CDR2 are DFQATT and SNEGSKA (reference sequence). Trimming took 0 bases from V and 10 from J, leaving 18 bases between them. CDR3 coding DNA: TGCAGTGCTAGAGATCAGGGAGGCAGGGAGAGAGCTTTCTTT. It specifies CSARDQGGRERAFF.

In its sample, this clonotype was seen a few times. The CDR3 loop is CATRHQEESGNTIYF. Written as DNA, the CDR3 is TGTGCCACCCGGCATCAGGAGGAGTCTGGAAACACCATATATTTT. This chain joins TRBV10-3 and TRBJ1-3; D gene unclear. The CDR3 is made up of 15 amino acids. Per the germline V gene, CDR1 is ENHRY and CDR2 is SYGVKD. Trimming removed 10 bases at V and 1 base at J, with 17 bases between.

Only a few counts were recorded for this clonotype. Its ends do not fully match the called genes, so a read error is possible. The chain couples TRBV11-2 to TRBJ2-4; no clear D. This CDR3 region has 17 residues. Germline V gene lookup returns CDR1 SGHAT and CDR2 FQNNGV. The CDR3 sequence is CASSLGIIEPAVNIKYF. DNA of the CDR3: TGTGCCAGCAGCCTAGGAATCATTGAGCCAGCCGTAAACATTAAGTACTTC.

The sample holds many counts of this clonotype. This chain joins TRBV24-1 and TRBJ2-5; TRBD2 might be the D (5 bases). CDR1 and CDR2 (germline): KGHDR, SFDVKD. Trimming stripped 3 bases from V and 0 bases from J, with 10 bases between. The CDR3 runs to 15 residues. For the CDR3, the DNA is TGTGCCACCAGTGATGCCCGCGGGTACCAAGAGACCCAGTACTTC. Translation gives CATSDARGYQETQYF.

This clonotype was detected ten times or more. V usage is TRBV6-1 and J usage is TRBJ2-7; 10 bases align to TRBD1. From germline, CDR1 is MNHNS and CDR2 SASEGT. The CDR3 spans 15 residues. The ends lost 1 base at V and 2 bases at J; junction bases unmatched: 2. CDR3 amino acids: CASSEVGTGAYEQYF. DNA of the CDR3: TGTGCCAGCAGTGAAGTTGGGACAGGGGCCTACGAGCAGTACTTC.

V and J are TRBV19 and TRBJ2-7; maybe TRBD2 (5 bases). This CDR3 spans 14 amino acids. Germline V gene sequence: CDR1 LNHDA, CDR2 SQIVND (reference sequence). Between the trimmed V and J ends, which lost 7 bases and 4 bases, there was a span of 17 bases. CDR3 loop: CASNPKLEDYEQYF. Written as DNA, the CDR3 is TGTGCCAGTAACCCCAAGTTGGAGGATTACGAGCAGTACTTC.

V is TRBV9 and J is TRBJ1-1, with 7 bases matching TRBD1. J lost 4 bases, V lost 2 bases, and 8 bases had no gene match. The CDR3 runs 15 residues. CDR1 SGDLS and CDR2 YYNGEE come from the germline V gene. The CDR3 sequence is CASSVMDRLSTEAFF. DNA for the CDR3: TGTGCCAGCAGCGTGATGGACAGGCTAAGCACTGAAGCTTTCTTT.

The table lists this clonotype with a few counts. The genes are TRBV20-1 and TRBJ2-5; the D gene is possibly TRBD2 (7 bases). CDR1 is DFQATT and CDR2 is SNEGSKA in the germline V gene (reference sequence). V lost 6 bases and J 4 bases, leaving 24 bases between the germline ends. The CDR3 runs to 16 residues. CDR3 region: CSAHKEGGSESETQYF. In DNA, the CDR3 is TGCAGTGCCCACAAGGAGGGGGGGTCGGAATCAGAGACCCAGTACTTC.

This clonotype appeared many times. The genes are TRBV4-1 and TRBJ2-7, with TRBD1 as a possible D gene (6 bases). This CDR3 has 15 amino acids. The ends were cut back, 4 bases at V and 3 bases at J, with 16 bases in the middle. Germline loops: CDR1 MGHRA, CDR2 YSYEKL. The DNA for the CDR3 is TGCGCCAGCAGCCGCGTACAGGGAAGCCTCTACGAGCAGTACTTC. This sequence encodes CASSRVQGSLYEQYF.

This clonotype was recorded at least ten times. This chain joins TRBV30 and TRBJ1-1; D is unclear. The CDR3 is 12 amino acids. Per the germline V gene, CDR1 is GTSNPN and CDR2 is SVGIG (reference sequence). V was clipped by 3 bases and J by 0 bases, with 5 bases between them. The CDR3 protein is CAWRDLNTEAFF. CDR3 sequence (DNA): TGTGCCTGGAGGGATCTGAACACTGAAGCTTTCTTT.

The J gene is TRBJ1-2, the V gene TRBV19; D remains unclear. Germline CDR1 LNHDA, CDR2 SQIVND (reference sequence). The CDR3 is made up of 16 amino acids. V lost 2 bases to trimming and J lost 2 bases, with 15 bases between them. CDR3 residues: CASSINFGDWNYGYTF. The CDR3 DNA follows: TGTGCCAGTAGTATAAATTTCGGGGATTGGAACTATGGCTACACCTTC.

A note on this clonotype: An end of the junction differs from the germline gene, which may be a read error. The genes are TRBV30 and TRBJ1-2; D call uncertain. CDR3 length: 14 amino acids. CDR1 GTSNPN and CDR2 SVGIG come from the germline V gene (reference sequence). The CDR3 DNA sequence: TGTACCTGGAGTATTGGACTGCTTAACTATGGCTACACCTTC. It translates to CTWSIGLLNYGYTF.

This rearrangement joins TRBV4-2 to TRBJ2-5; 9 bases align to TRBD2. Germline V gene data show CDR1 as LGHNA and CDR2 as YNFKEQ. The CDR3 length is 17 residues. Trimming at V came to 0 bases and at J to 4 bases, leaving 9 bases not matched to a gene. CDR3 DNA: TGTGCCAGCAGCCAAGAAGGCCAGCGGGGGGCCCGAGAGACCCAGTACTTC. It yields the protein CASSQEGQRGARETQYF.

The chain uses TRBV29-1 and TRBJ1-2, with unresolved D. V was clipped by 3 bases and J by 6 bases, with 5 bases between them. The CDR3 extends over 10 amino acids. Per germline, CDR1 SQVTM and CDR2 ANQGSEA. DNA for the CDR3: TGCAGCGTTGACGCCCATGGCTACACCTTC. Translated: CSVDAHGYTF.

The DNA for the CDR3 is TGTGCCAGCACCACAGGGGCAATGAACACTGAAGCTTTCTTT. This gives the protein CASTTGAMNTEAFF. The chain joins TRBV9 to TRBJ1-1, with 7 bases lining up with TRBD1. CDR3 length equals 14 residues. The J segment lost 0 bases and the V segment lost 6 bases, leaving 5 bases of the junction unmatched. Germline assignment: CDR1 SGDLS and CDR2 YYNGEE.

The gene calls are TRBV11-2 and TRBJ2-5; the match to TRBD2 covers 9 bases. CDR1 and CDR2 from the germline V gene are SGHAT and FQNNGV. CDR3 size: 16 residues. V was clipped by 0 bases and J by 1 base; unmatched bases: 3. DNA for the CDR3: TGTGCCAGCAGCTTAGATCTAGCGGGGAGCCAAGAGACCCAGTACTTC. Amino acids: CASSLDLAGSQETQYF.

The chain joins TRBV5-6 to TRBJ1-2, with TRBD1 as a possible D gene (5 bases). This CDR3 is built from 17 residues. Per the germline V gene, CDR1 is SGHDT and CDR2 is YYEEEE. Trimming cost V 3 bases and J 7 bases, with 25 bases left between them. The CDR3 reads CASSSTGTRDGDPGYTF. The DNA for the CDR3 is TGTGCCAGCAGCTCAACCGGGACGCGGGATGGGGATCCTGGCTACACCTTC. Looking up the rest from reference TRBV5-6 and TRBJ1-2 gives the full variable domain: DAGVTQSPTHLIKTRGQQVTLRCSPKSGHDTVSWYQQALGQGPQFIFQYYEEEERQRGNFPDRFSGHQFPNYSSELNVNALLLGDSALYLCASSSTGTRDGDPGYTFGSGTRLTVV.

The chain links TRBV7-9 to TRBJ1-5, with TRBD1 matching 7 bases. CDR3 length: 14 residues. Germline V lookup: CDR1 SEHNR, CDR2 FQNEAQ (reference sequence). Trimming at V came to 4 bases and at J to 1 base, leaving 1 base not matched to a gene. CDR3 amino acids: CASSWDSSNQPQHF. The CDR3 bases are TGTGCCAGCAGCTGGGACAGCAGCAATCAGCCCCAGCATTTT.

This clonotype was recorded at least ten times. This chain connects TRBV12-3 or TRBV12-4 to TRBJ2-7, with TRBD1 matching over 7 bases. J lost 0 bases, V lost 5 bases, and 1 base had no gene match. This CDR3 has 13 amino acids. The CDR3 loop is CASSGQDSYEQYF. The CDR3 region has the DNA TGTGCCAGCAGTGGACAGGACTCCTACGAGCAGTACTTC.